This T cell receptor (beta chain) was retrieved from a study of blood T cell repertoires in COVID-19 (dated by TCRdb to the early 2020s). Regarding the research as a whole: Samples covering the acute and convalescent phases of COVID-19 were provided by collaborators in the United States, Italy and Spain. The prospective study material was composed of cDNA or gDNA derived from T cells, B-cell-depleted T cells, or PBMCs. Deeply sampled blood TCRbeta repertoires from subjects exposed to, actively infected with, or recovered from COVID-19 were included in the dataset. The repertoires were made available in a free public database intended to serve as a resource for research on the immune response to SARS-CoV-2. The samples were drawn from the first 160 participants of the ongoing ImmuneRACE study and from 950 to 1,500 subjects provided by 6 global collaborators. A de-identified subject ID, COVID-19 status, age in years and sex were almost always included in the sample metadata. Where available, HLA class I and class II types were obtained from metadata supplied by the sample provider rather than from assay-based typing. Broad study findings and their caveats: Clinical and demographic metadata were provided uncurated, with the amount varying by source and participant.

Worth noting for this clone: The target of this receptor is not known. No base qualities exist here, and no much larger clone lies one base off it.

TCRbeta CDR3 regions were amplified from genomic DNA using the immunoSEQ Assay, a bias-controlled multiplex PCR. In the original analysis: The number of nucleated cells in each sample was estimated from the amplification of reference gene primers within the assay. To quantify the absolute abundance of each unique TCRbeta CDR3 rearrangement, sequence reads were collapsed and filtered. Productive Simpson clonality was computed per sample as the square root of Simpson's diversity index over productive rearrangements. Imported from immuneACCESS, the table was reduced by TCRdb to in-frame sequences with V and J called. These copies leave out some clones; in studies compared against another copy, an unresolved V gene accounts for under half, and the cause of the remainder is not known. That table supplies the V and J calls and clone size; D and trimming were determined from the DNA. The sample table shows hundreds of thousands of clones, and about nine tenths are seen once. Of the sample, 7% to 8% falls within the top ten clones.

The CDR3 holds 14 amino acids from the cysteine to the phenylalanine. The only DNA kept is the CDR3, 42 bases in frame from the first base. Via the germline V gene (reference sequence), CDR1 is SEHNR and CDR2 FQNEAQ. The junction shows trimming of 3 bases on V and 6 bases on J, and the gene matches do not reach 2 bases of it. In Seattle, one collaborating source enrolled patients while the infection was active and tracked those patients longitudinally over the course of disease. Whole blood was collected in K2EDTA tubes by collaborating institutions according to the institutions' own protocols. Collaborator samples were shipped for TCRbeta analysis as frozen whole blood, isolated PBMCs, or DNA extracted from either sample type.

The receptor chain draws on TRBV7-9 and TRBJ1-4; TRBD1 lines up with 9 middle nucleotides. The sequencing input was peripheral blood. This receptor was taken from an older woman with COVID-19, enrolled during active disease. The DNA sequence is as follows: TGTGCCAGCAGCTTCCGGGACAGGGATGAAAAACTGTTTTTT. This is translated as CASSFRDRDEKLFF.